This T cell receptor (beta chain) is drawn from a study of cytomegalovirus exposure and HLA in healthy donors. Across the study: Assignment to the Caucasian-associated ancestry cluster applied to 81% of the approximately 420 genotyped donors.

Regarding the study as a whole: The authors later found TCR association rates varying by HLA locus, with DRB1 most and HLA-C fewest. Earlier results showed most TCR beta V segments being productive about 87% or about 30% of the time. Later on, an analysis found that several of the most significant clusters appeared to be linked to common viral pathogens, which included parvovirus B19.

With 60 Vbeta and 13 Jbeta primers, the PCR was carried out. Assay used: immunoSEQ multiplex PCR; TCRdb lists only in-frame clones, some missing. This table holds more than 50,000 clones, about 71% found once. In the case of this clone: Antigen unknown.

The clonotype was recovered from a woman aged 55-69 years in good health and CMV-seropositive. Sequenced material: PBMCs.

The CDR3, as DNA: TGTGCCTGGCGAGTCGCGGGGGTGGGAACTGAAGCTTTCTTT. Its translation: CAWRVAGVGTEAFF. The V and J genes are TRBV30 and TRBJ1-1; possibly TRBD1 for D (5 bases). V shed 5 bases and J shed 5 bases, with 18 bases lying between them. This CDR3 region has 14 residues. The germline V gene has CDR1 GTSNPN and CDR2 SVGIG (reference sequence). Using reference TRBV30 and TRBJ1-1 for the parts outside the CDR3, the full variable domain is SQTIHQWPATLVQPVGSPLSLECTVEGTSNPNLYWYRQAAGRGLQLLFYSVGIGQISSEVPQNLSASRPQDRQFILSSKKLLLSDSGFYLCAWRVAGVGTEAFFGQGTRLTVV.